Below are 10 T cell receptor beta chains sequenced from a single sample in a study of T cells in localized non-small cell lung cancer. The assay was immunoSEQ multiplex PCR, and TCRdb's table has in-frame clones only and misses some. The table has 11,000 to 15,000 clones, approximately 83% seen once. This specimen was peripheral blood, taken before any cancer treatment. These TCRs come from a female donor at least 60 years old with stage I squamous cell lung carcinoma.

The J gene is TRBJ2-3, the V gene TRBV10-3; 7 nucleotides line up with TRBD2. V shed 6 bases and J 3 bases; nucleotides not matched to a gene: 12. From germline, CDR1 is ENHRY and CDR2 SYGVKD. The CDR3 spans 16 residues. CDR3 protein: CAIRASGGGSTDTQYF. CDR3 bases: TGTGCCATCAGGGCCTCGGGCGGGGGTTCGACAGATACGCAGTATTTT.

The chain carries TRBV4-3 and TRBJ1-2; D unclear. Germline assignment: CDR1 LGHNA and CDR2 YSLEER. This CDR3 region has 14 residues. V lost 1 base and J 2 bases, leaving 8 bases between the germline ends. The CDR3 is CASSQAGGNYGYTF. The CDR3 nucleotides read TGCGCCAGCAGCCAAGCAGGTGGAAACTATGGCTACACCTTC.

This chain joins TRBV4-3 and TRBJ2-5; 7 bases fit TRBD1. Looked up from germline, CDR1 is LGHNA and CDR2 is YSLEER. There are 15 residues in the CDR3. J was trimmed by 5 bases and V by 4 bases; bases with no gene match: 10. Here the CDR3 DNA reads TGCGCCAGCAGCCGTACAACCGACAGGGCTGAGACCCAGTACTTC. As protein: CASSRTTDRAETQYF.

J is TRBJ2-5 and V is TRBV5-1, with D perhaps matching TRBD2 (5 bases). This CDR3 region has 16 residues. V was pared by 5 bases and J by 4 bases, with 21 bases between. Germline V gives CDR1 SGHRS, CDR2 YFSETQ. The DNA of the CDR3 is TGCGCCAGCAGTTCGCCCTCTAGCTCGATGGGAGAGACCCAGTACTTC. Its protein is CASSSPSSSMGETQYF. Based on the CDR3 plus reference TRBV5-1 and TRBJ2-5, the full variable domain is KAGVTQTPRYLIKTRGQQVTLSCSPISGHRSVSWYQQTPGQGLQFLFEYFSETQRNKGNFPGRFSGRQFSNSRSEMNVSTLELGDSALYLCASSSPSSSMGETQYFGPGTRLLVL.

The CDR3 nucleotides are TGTGCCAGCAGCCAAGACCAAGGTGATGGCTACACCTTC. This gives the protein CASSQDQGDGYTF. The genes are TRBV4-2 and TRBJ1-2; no firm D call. Trimming removed 0 bases from V and 6 bases from J, with 8 bases in between. The CDR3 loop spans 13 amino acids. Germline CDR1 reads LGHNA; CDR2 reads YNFKEQ.

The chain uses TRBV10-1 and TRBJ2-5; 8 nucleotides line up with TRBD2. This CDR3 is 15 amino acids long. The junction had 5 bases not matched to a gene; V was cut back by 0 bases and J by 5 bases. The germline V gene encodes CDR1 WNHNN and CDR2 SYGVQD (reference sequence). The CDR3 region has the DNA TGCGCCAGCAGTGAGTCGGCGGGGGGCGGTGAGACCCAGTACTTC. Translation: CASSESAGGGETQYF.

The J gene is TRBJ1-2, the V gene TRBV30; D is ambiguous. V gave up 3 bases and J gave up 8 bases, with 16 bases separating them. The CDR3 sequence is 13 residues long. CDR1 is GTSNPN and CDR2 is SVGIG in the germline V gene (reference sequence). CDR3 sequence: CAWSVSAYVGYTF. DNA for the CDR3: TGTGCCTGGAGCGTATCCGCCTATGTAGGCTACACCTTC.

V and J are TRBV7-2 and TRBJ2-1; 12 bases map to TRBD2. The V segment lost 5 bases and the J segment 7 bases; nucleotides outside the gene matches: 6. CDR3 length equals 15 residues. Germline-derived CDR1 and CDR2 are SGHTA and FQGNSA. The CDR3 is CASSRTSGGSNEQFF. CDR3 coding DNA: TGTGCCAGCAGCCGTACTAGCGGGGGGTCGAATGAGCAGTTCTTC.

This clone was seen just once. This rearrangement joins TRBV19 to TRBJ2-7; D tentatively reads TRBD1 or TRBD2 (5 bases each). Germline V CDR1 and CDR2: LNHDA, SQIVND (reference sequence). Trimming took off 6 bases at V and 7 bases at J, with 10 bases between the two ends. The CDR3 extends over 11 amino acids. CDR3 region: CASSRRTEQYF. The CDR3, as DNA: TGTGCCAGTAGCCGGAGGACAGAGCAGTACTTC.

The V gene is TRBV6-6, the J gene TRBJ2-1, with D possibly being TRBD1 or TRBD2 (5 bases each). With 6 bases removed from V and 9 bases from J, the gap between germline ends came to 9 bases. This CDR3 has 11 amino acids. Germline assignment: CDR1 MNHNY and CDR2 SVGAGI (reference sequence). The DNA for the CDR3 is TGTGCCAGCAGCGCTGGGGGTGAGCAGTTCTTC. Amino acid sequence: CASSAGGEQFF.